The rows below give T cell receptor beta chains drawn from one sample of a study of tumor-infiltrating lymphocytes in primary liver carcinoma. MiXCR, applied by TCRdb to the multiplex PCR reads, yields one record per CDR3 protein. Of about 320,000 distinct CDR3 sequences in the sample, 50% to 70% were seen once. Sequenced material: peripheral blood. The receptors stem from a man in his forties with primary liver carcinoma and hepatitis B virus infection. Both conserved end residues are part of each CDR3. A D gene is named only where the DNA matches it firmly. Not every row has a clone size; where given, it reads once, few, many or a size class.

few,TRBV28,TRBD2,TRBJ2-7,TGTGCCAGCAGTTTAGGCGGGAGGGGGGACGAGCAGTACTTC,CASSLGGRGDEQYF
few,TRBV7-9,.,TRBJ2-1,TGTGCCAGCAGCTTACCCGGGACGACGTATAATGAGCAGTTCTTC,CASSLPGTTYNEQFF
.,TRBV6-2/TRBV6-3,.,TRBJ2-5,TGTGCCAGCAGTGTACGACCCAGTCGAAAAGGGACCCAGTACTTC,CASSVRPSRKGTQYF
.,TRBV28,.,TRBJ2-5,TGTGCCAGCAGCCCAGGACCCTCACGAGAGACCCAGTACTTC,CASSPGPSRETQYF
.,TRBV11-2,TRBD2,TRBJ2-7,TGTGTCAGCAGCCCCTCCGGCGGGAGCTCCTACGAGCAATACTTC,CVSSPSGGSSYEQYF
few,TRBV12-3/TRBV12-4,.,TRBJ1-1,TGTGCCAGCAGTTTAGGGGAATTCACTGAAGCTTTCTTT,CASSLGEFTEAFF
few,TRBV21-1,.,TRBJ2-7,TGTGCCAGCAGCAAAGGGGGGGGGTCGGTCCAGGGCGAGTCGTACTACGAGCAGTACTTC,CASSKGGGSVQGESYYEQYF
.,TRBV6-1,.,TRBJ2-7,TGTGCCAGCAGCCGAGAATCCTACGAGCAGTACTTC,CASSRESYEQYF
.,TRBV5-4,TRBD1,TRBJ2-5,TGTGCCAGTGGCTTGGACAGGGGGGCAGAGACCCAGTACTTC,CASGLDRGAETQYF
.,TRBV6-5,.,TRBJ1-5,TGTGCCAGCGCCCGAGCTATCTCCAATCAGCCCCAGCATTTC,CASARAISNQPQHF
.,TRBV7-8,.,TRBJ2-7,TGTACCAGCAGCTTTTTCCGGGACACCCCCTACGAGCAGTACTTC,CTSSFFRDTPYEQYF
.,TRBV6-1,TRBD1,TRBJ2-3,TGTGCCAGCAACTCCCGACAGGGGGTTGGGCCCCAGTATTTT,CASNSRQGVGPQYF
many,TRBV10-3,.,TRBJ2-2,TGTGCCATCAGCCTAAAGGGCGGGAAGCTGTTTTTT,CAISLKGGKLFF
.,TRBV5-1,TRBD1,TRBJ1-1,TGCGCCAGCAGACCTACACAGGGGGTAATAAACACTGAAGCTTTCTTT,CASRPTQGVINTEAFF
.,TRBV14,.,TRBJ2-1,TGTGTCAGCAGCCAAAATGGGTATGGGAATGAGCGGTTCTTC,CVSSQNGYGNERFF
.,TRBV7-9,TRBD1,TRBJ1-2,TGTGCCAGTAGATGGTACAGGGGGTTTCATGGCTACACATTC,CASRWYRGFHGYTF
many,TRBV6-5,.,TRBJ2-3,TGTGCCAGCAGTTCGGGACTTCTGTCCTCGGATACGCAGTATTTT,CASSSGLLSSDTQYF
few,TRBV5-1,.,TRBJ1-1,TGCGCCAGCAGCAGGATGGGGGGGAACACTGAAGCTTTCTTT,CASSRMGGNTEAFF
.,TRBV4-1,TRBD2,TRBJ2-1,TGTGCCAGCAGCGCGACAGCGGGAGGGCCCTACAATGAGCAGTTCTTC,CASSATAGGPYNEQFF
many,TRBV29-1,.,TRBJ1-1,TGCAGCGCTAAGGGCTCGGACAGTGAAGCTTTCTTT,CSAKGSDSEAFF
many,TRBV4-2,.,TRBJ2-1,TGTGCCAGCAGCCATGACAGTTTCTCCTACAATGAGCAGTTCTTC,CASSHDSFSYNEQFF
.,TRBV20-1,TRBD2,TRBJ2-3,TGCAGTGCTCTCCGACTAGCGGGAGGATCGACAGATACGCAGTATTTT,CSALRLAGGSTDTQYF
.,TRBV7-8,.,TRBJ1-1,TGTGTCAGCAGCTTGGGGACGGGGAACACTGAAGCTTTCTTT,CVSSLGTGNTEAFF
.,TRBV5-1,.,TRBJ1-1,TGCGCCAGCAGCCTTACCACAGGTGGAACTGAAGCTTTCTTT,CASSLTTGGTEAFF
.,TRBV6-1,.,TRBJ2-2,TGTGCCAGCAGTGTGGCTCGGAGAAACACCGGGGAGCTGTTTTTT,CASSVARRNTGELFF
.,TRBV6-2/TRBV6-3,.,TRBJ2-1,TGTGCCACCACTCTACAGGGCAGTGGCGAGCAGTTCTTC,CATTLQGSGEQFF
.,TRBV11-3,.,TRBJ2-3,TGTGCCAGCAGCTCTGCGGGCACAGGGCCAGATACGCACTATTTT,CASSSAGTGPDTHYF
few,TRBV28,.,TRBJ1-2,TGTGCCAGCATCCTTAGAGAGGGAAGCGGCTACACCTTC,CASILREGSGYTF
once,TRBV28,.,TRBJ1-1,TGTACCAGCAGTTCCCCGGGGGTAGTGATTGAAGCTTTCTTT,CTSSSPGVVIEAFF